Listed below are T cell receptor beta chains from one sample, sequenced in a study of blood T cells in healthy people across ages. TCRdb re-derived calls from the 5' RACE reads in MiXCR, one entry per CDR3 protein. This table holds over 750,000 distinct CDR3 sequences, 20% to 25% found once. These same records also appear under a second study, on T cells of mothers and their children.

Sequences were obtained from blood. The receptors were sampled from a boy aged 5-17 years in good health. Both conserved end residues are trimmed from each CDR3.

v_call cdr3_aa
TRBV5-5 ASSTPGAQETQY
TRBV28 ASSLRSGIAYEQY
TRBV29-1 SVETEYEQY
TRBV10-3 AIRPGGKVSYEQY
TRBV15 ATSSRGETQY
TRBV11-2 ASRETGVNDEQY
TRBV5-1 ASSLALIAGAEAF
TRBV7-8 ASSLASRVHQPQH
TRBV18 ASSQRHMRDGSYNEQF
TRBV29-1 SVLSTGGYERY
TRBV6-6 ASGMQPNYGYT
TRBV14 ASRDKAENLQY
TRBV7-2 ASSVGVRRGLREKLF
TRBV20-1 SARSRESSIYEQF
TRBV29-1 SVEVTTGGRDEQF
TRBV5-1 ASSSRQGPGELF
TRBV6-5 ASSLTGDANIQY
TRBV5-4 ASTNPSGGSNNEQF
TRBV28 ASAEGNTGELF
TRBV6-2/TRBV6-3 ASRPGPPYEQY
TRBV11-2 ASRSWSLDSGATDTQY
TRBV7-9 ASSPQGGDETQY
TRBV9 ASSAPGEETQY
TRBV29-1 SVSLDSANVLT
TRBV5-1 ASSLELNRGSEETQY
TRBV29-1 SVENRGTSYEQY
TRBV7-2 ASILQGRGVDGYT
TRBV7-3 ASWADNQPQH